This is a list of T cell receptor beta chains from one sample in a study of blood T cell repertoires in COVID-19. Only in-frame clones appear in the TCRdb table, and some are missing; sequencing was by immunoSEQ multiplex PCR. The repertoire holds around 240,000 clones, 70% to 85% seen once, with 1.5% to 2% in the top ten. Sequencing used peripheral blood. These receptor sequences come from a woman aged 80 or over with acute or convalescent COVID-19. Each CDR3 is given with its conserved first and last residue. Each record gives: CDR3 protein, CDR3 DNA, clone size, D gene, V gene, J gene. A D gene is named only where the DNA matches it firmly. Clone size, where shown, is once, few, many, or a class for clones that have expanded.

cdr3_aa: CASSLAPKGQGVRENTEAFF; cdr3_nt: TGTGCCAGCAGCCTTGCACCTAAGGGACAGGGGGTTAGGGAGAACACTGAAGCTTTCTTT; clone_size: -; d_call: TRBD1; v_call: TRBV7-3; j_call: TRBJ1-1
cdr3_aa: CASSLSQVKTGELFF; cdr3_nt: TGCGCCAGCAGCTTATCACAGGTTAAAACCGGGGAGCTGTTTTTT; clone_size: once; d_call: -; v_call: TRBV5-1; j_call: TRBJ2-2
cdr3_aa: CASSLRPTGYYEQYF; cdr3_nt: TGTGCCAGCAGTTTGCGGCCGACAGGCTACTACGAGCAGTACTTC; clone_size: -; d_call: -; v_call: TRBV27; j_call: TRBJ2-7
cdr3_aa: CASSRSGGATDTQYF; cdr3_nt: TGTGCCAGCAGTCGTAGCGGGGGGGCCACAGATACGCAGTATTTT; clone_size: -; d_call: TRBD2; v_call: TRBV5-4; j_call: TRBJ2-3
cdr3_aa: CASSLVQGGYSEAFF; cdr3_nt: TGTGCCAGCAGCTTAGTACAGGGTGGATATAGTGAAGCTTTCTTT; clone_size: -; d_call: -; v_call: TRBV7-2; j_call: TRBJ1-1
cdr3_aa: CASSWGRTETQYF; cdr3_nt: TGTGCCAGCAGCTGGGGGAGGACAGAGACCCAGTACTTC; clone_size: -; d_call: -; v_call: TRBV7-2; j_call: TRBJ2-5
cdr3_aa: CASSRTGIHEQYF; cdr3_nt: TGTGCCAGCAGCCGAACCGGGATCCACGAGCAGTACTTC; clone_size: -; d_call: -; v_call: TRBV28; j_call: TRBJ2-7
cdr3_aa: CASSLGLAGAYNEQFF; cdr3_nt: TGCGCCAGCAGCTTAGGACTAGCGGGGGCCTACAATGAGCAGTTCTTC; clone_size: -; d_call: TRBD2; v_call: TRBV5-1; j_call: TRBJ2-1
cdr3_aa: CASRKTGRETQYF; cdr3_nt: TGTGCCAGTAGAAAGACAGGGAGAGAGACCCAGTACTTC; clone_size: few; d_call: TRBD1; v_call: TRBV19; j_call: TRBJ2-5
cdr3_aa: CASSYSTSGGYSYNEQFF; cdr3_nt: TGTGCCAGCAGTTACTCAACGTCAGGGGGCTACTCCTACAATGAGCAGTTCTTC; clone_size: -; d_call: TRBD1; v_call: TRBV6-2/TRBV6-3; j_call: TRBJ2-1
cdr3_aa: CASSSRPPDRAGAYEQYF; cdr3_nt: TGTGCCAGCAGCTCCCGTCCCCCCGACAGGGCTGGGGCCTACGAGCAGTACTTC; clone_size: -; d_call: TRBD1; v_call: TRBV5-5; j_call: TRBJ2-7
cdr3_aa: CASRRTGSYYYEQYF; cdr3_nt: TGCGCCAGCAGGAGAACAGGGTCCTACTATTACGAGCAGTACTTC; clone_size: -; d_call: -; v_call: TRBV2; j_call: TRBJ2-7
cdr3_aa: CASRPTGGMRTQYF; cdr3_nt: TGTGCCAGCAGACCCACGGGGGGAATGAGGACCCAGTACTTC; clone_size: once; d_call: TRBD2; v_call: TRBV27; j_call: TRBJ2-5
cdr3_aa: CASSVLSPYYNEQFF; cdr3_nt: TGTGCCAGCAGCGTGCTTAGCCCCTACTACAATGAGCAGTTCTTC; clone_size: -; d_call: -; v_call: TRBV4-2; j_call: TRBJ2-1
cdr3_aa: CASSYSKGVEAFF; cdr3_nt: TGTGCCAGCAGTTACTCGAAAGGGGTTGAAGCTTTCTTT; clone_size: -; d_call: -; v_call: TRBV6-2/TRBV6-3; j_call: TRBJ1-1
cdr3_aa: CASSYGGTGSLRPQHF; cdr3_nt: TGTGCCAGCAGTTACGGGGGGACAGGGTCGTTACGGCCCCAGCATTTT; clone_size: -; d_call: TRBD1; v_call: TRBV6-2/TRBV6-3; j_call: TRBJ1-5
cdr3_aa: CASSLKRRTGGGEKLFF; cdr3_nt: TGTGCCAGCAGCCTCAAACGGAGGACAGGGGGAGGTGAAAAACTGTTTTTT; clone_size: -; d_call: TRBD1; v_call: TRBV4-2; j_call: TRBJ1-4
cdr3_aa: CASSPGGTGELFF; cdr3_nt: TGTGCCAGCAGCCCAGGGGGAACCGGGGAGCTGTTTTTT; clone_size: -; d_call: TRBD1; v_call: TRBV3-1/TRBV3-2; j_call: TRBJ2-2
cdr3_aa: CASSLRGRQAFF; cdr3_nt: TGTGCCAGCAGTTTGAGGGGGCGCCAAGCTTTCTTT; clone_size: -; d_call: TRBD1; v_call: TRBV28; j_call: TRBJ1-1
cdr3_aa: CASSLGQEGYTF; cdr3_nt: TGCGCCAGCAGCTTGGGACAGGAGGGCTACACCTTC; clone_size: few; d_call: -; v_call: TRBV5-1; j_call: TRBJ1-2
cdr3_aa: CASSPRGRETQYF; cdr3_nt: TGTGCCAGTAGTCCAAGAGGCCGGGAGACCCAGTACTTC; clone_size: -; d_call: -; v_call: TRBV19; j_call: TRBJ2-5
cdr3_aa: CASSGQGPSSGNTIYF; cdr3_nt: TGTGCCAGCAGCGGACAGGGCCCGAGCTCTGGAAACACCATATATTTT; clone_size: -; d_call: TRBD1; v_call: TRBV7-3; j_call: TRBJ1-3
cdr3_aa: CASSQVGGEARANEQFF; cdr3_nt: TGTGCCAGCAGCCAAGTGGGGGGAGAGGCCCGGGCCAATGAGCAGTTCTTC; clone_size: -; d_call: -; v_call: TRBV4-2; j_call: TRBJ2-1
cdr3_aa: CASSQYTGTSGYYNEQFF; cdr3_nt: TGTGCCAGCAGCCAATATACCGGGACTAGCGGGTATTACAATGAGCAGTTCTTC; clone_size: few; d_call: TRBD2; v_call: TRBV3-1/TRBV3-2; j_call: TRBJ2-1
cdr3_aa: CASSFVTGTVYYF; cdr3_nt: TGTGCCAGCAGCTTCGTAACCGGGACAGTGTATTATTTT; clone_size: -; d_call: TRBD1; v_call: TRBV7-9; j_call: TRBJ1-3
cdr3_aa: CASSPLYYGYTF; cdr3_nt: TGTGCCAGCAGTCCATTGTACTATGGCTACACCTTC; clone_size: -; d_call: -; v_call: TRBV5-5; j_call: TRBJ1-2
cdr3_aa: CASSSGGGETQYF; cdr3_nt: TGTGCCAGCAGCAGCGGGGGAGGAGAGACCCAGTACTTC; clone_size: -; d_call: TRBD2; v_call: TRBV7-3; j_call: TRBJ2-5
cdr3_aa: CASSQSSYEQYF; cdr3_nt: TGTGCCAGCAGCCAGTCCTCCTACGAGCAGTACTTC; clone_size: -; d_call: -; v_call: TRBV5-5; j_call: TRBJ2-7
cdr3_aa: CASSLATGDYGYTF; cdr3_nt: TGTGCCAGCAGCTTAGCAACAGGGGACTATGGCTACACCTTC; clone_size: -; d_call: TRBD1; v_call: TRBV7-9; j_call: TRBJ1-2
cdr3_aa: CASSEWQGGTEAFF; cdr3_nt: TGTGCCAGCAGTGAATGGCAGGGTGGCACTGAAGCTTTCTTT; clone_size: -; d_call: -; v_call: TRBV6-1; j_call: TRBJ1-1
cdr3_aa: CASSLYFEGETQYF; cdr3_nt: TGTGCCAGCAGTTTATATTTTGAGGGAGAGACCCAGTACTTC; clone_size: -; d_call: -; v_call: TRBV28; j_call: TRBJ2-5
cdr3_aa: CASSLEGRYNQPQHF; cdr3_nt: TGTGCCAGCAGCTTAGAAGGCAGGTACAATCAGCCCCAGCATTTT; clone_size: few; d_call: -; v_call: TRBV7-9; j_call: TRBJ1-5
cdr3_aa: CASSPRTGNSNQPQHF; cdr3_nt: TGTGCCAGCAGTCCCCGGACAGGAAATAGCAATCAGCCCCAGCATTTT; clone_size: -; d_call: TRBD1; v_call: TRBV28; j_call: TRBJ1-5
cdr3_aa: CASSRSQRGSGEQFF; cdr3_nt: TGTGCCAGCAGCCGCAGCCAGCGGGGGAGCGGTGAGCAGTTCTTC; clone_size: -; d_call: TRBD2; v_call: TRBV7-6; j_call: TRBJ2-1
cdr3_aa: CASSAQPGSTQYF; cdr3_nt: TGTGCCAGCAGCGCCCAGCCGGGGAGCACCCAGTACTTC; clone_size: -; d_call: -; v_call: TRBV11-3; j_call: TRBJ2-5